This is a list of T cell receptor beta chains from one sample in a study of blood T cell repertoires in COVID-19. TCRdb's copy holds only in-frame clones and misses some; the assay was immunoSEQ multiplex PCR. Found here are 68,000 or so clones, approximately 79% of them singletons; the top ten hold approximately 10%. The specimen was peripheral blood. The receptors stem from a woman between 50 and 59 years old with acute or convalescent COVID-19. The CDR3 runs from the conserved cysteine through the conserved F or W. The D gene is left open where the match is weak. Some rows have no size entry. The others give once, few or many, or a class for an expanded clone.

>TRBD2|TRBV27|NA|TRBJ2-3
TGTGCCAGCAGTCAAGGGACTAGCGGGAGTGGGACAGATACGCAGTATTTT
CASSQGTSGSGTDTQYF
>NA|TRBV7-3|medium-sized|TRBJ2-6
TGTGCCAGCAGCTTAATCGGTTCCTCTGGGGCCAACGTCCTGACTTTC
CASSLIGSSGANVLTF
>TRBD2|TRBV7-6|NA|TRBJ2-7
TGTGCCAGCAGCGCCTCTTCCTTCTCACTAGCGGGAGACTACGAGCAGTACTTC
CASSASSFSLAGDYEQYF
>TRBD1|TRBV11-2|few|TRBJ2-5
TGTGCCAGCAGCCCATCGCCGGGACAGGTCCCGTCAGAGACCCAGTACTTC
CASSPSPGQVPSETQYF
>TRBD1|TRBV19|NA|TRBJ2-1
TGTGCCACTCGAACAGGGGGAGGGCAGTTCTTC
CATRTGGGQFF
>TRBD2|TRBV7-2|NA|TRBJ2-3
TGTGCCAGCAGCTTAGTAGCGGGAGGGGGGGGCACAGATACGCAGTATTTT
CASSLVAGGGGTDTQYF
>NA|TRBV4-1|NA|TRBJ2-7
TGCGCCAGCAGCCAAGATTGGGTTGACAGGAAGCAGTACTTC
CASSQDWVDRKQYF
>NA|TRBV10-2|NA|TRBJ1-1
TGCGCCAGCATCCCCCTCCAGGTCCGCTTTATGAACACTGAAGCTTTCTTT
CASIPLQVRFMNTEAFF
>NA|TRBV11-1|NA|TRBJ1-1
TGTGCCAGCAGCTTAGGGCCCACAGGGAACACTGAAGCTTTCTTT
CASSLGPTGNTEAFF
>NA|TRBV6-6|NA|TRBJ2-1
TGTGCCAGCAGTTACTCGTCCGGGGGATCCTACAATGAGCAGTTCTTC
CASSYSSGGSYNEQFF
>NA|TRBV9|NA|TRBJ2-7
TGTGCCAGCAGCGTCATAAGACAGTTACTTATCTCCTACGAGCAGTACTTC
CASSVIRQLLISYEQYF
>TRBD1|TRBV6-5|NA|TRBJ2-1
TGTGCCAGCAGAGGGCCGGGACAGGGATATACTGAGCAGTTCTTC
CASRGPGQGYTEQFF
>TRBD2|TRBV3-1/TRBV3-2|once|TRBJ2-1
TGTGCCAGCTCGGGAGGGGGGACTGTGAACAATGAGCAGTTCTTC
CASSGGGTVNNEQFF
>NA|TRBV27|NA|TRBJ2-1
TGTGCCAGCAATCCTTCTTGGGGGGATGAGCAGTTCTTC
CASNPSWGDEQFF
>TRBD1|TRBV7-6|NA|TRBJ2-2
TGTGCCAGCAGCACGAGACAGGGTGGAACCGGGGAGCTGTTTTTT
CASSTRQGGTGELFF
>NA|TRBV11-2|NA|TRBJ1-1
TGTGCCAGCAGCTTAGTGGGAGACGGGACTGAAGCTTTCTTT
CASSLVGDGTEAFF
>TRBD1|TRBV3-1/TRBV3-2|NA|TRBJ1-1
TGTGCCAGCAGCTACGGACAGGGAAACACTGAAGCTTTCTTT
CASSYGQGNTEAFF
>TRBD1|TRBV24-1|NA|TRBJ2-6
TGTGCCACCAGTGACGGACAGGGAGTGTCTGGGGCCAACGTCCTGACTTTC
CATSDGQGVSGANVLTF
>NA|TRBV2|NA|TRBJ1-2
TGTGCCAGCAGTGACAGTGCTGGCTATGGCTACACCTTC
CASSDSAGYGYTF
>NA|TRBV7-9|NA|TRBJ2-7
TGTGCCAGCAGCCTGGGGAGTTACGAGCAGTACTTC
CASSLGSYEQYF
>NA|TRBV6-5|NA|TRBJ2-1
TGTGCCAGCAGTCTTACTGACGGAGCCTACAATGAGCAGTTCTTC
CASSLTDGAYNEQFF
>TRBD1|TRBV27|once|TRBJ1-6
TGTGCCAGCAGTTTATATTCAGGGGGCGAAATTTCACCCCTCCACTTT
CASSLYSGGEISPLHF
>TRBD2|TRBV29-1|NA|TRBJ2-5
TGCAGCGTCCCTCTAGCGGGAGAGACCCAGTACTTC
CSVPLAGETQYF
>NA|TRBV6-6|NA|TRBJ1-1
TGTGCCAGCGCCAGGGATCTCACTGAAGCTTTCTTT
CASARDLTEAFF
>TRBD1|TRBV7-2|NA|TRBJ1-1
TGTGCCAGCAGCTTAGAAAGACAGGGGGAGACTGAAGCTTTCTTT
CASSLERQGETEAFF
>NA|TRBV2|NA|TRBJ2-5
TGTGCCAGCACGTTTTTGGACAGAGGAGAGACCCAGTACTTC
CASTFLDRGETQYF
>NA|TRBV18|NA|TRBJ2-5
TGTGCCAGCTCACTGGCCCCCCAAGAGACCCAGTACTTC
CASSLAPQETQYF
>TRBD2|TRBV4-3|NA|TRBJ2-1
TGCGCCAGCAGCCAAGAAGTTAGCGGGAGTGAAGATGAGCAGTTCTTC
CASSQEVSGSEDEQFF
>NA|TRBV7-2|NA|TRBJ1-5
TGTGCCAGCAGCTTGGACGGGAATGGCTGGAATCAGCCCCAGCATTTT
CASSLDGNGWNQPQHF
>TRBD2|TRBV6-6|NA|TRBJ2-3
TGTGCCAGCAGTCCAATCCAATATAGCGGGAGGCCCACAGATACGCAGTATTTT
CASSPIQYSGRPTDTQYF
>NA|TRBV28|NA|TRBJ1-1
TGTGCCAGCAGTCCGATACAGGGTCTGAACACTGAAGCTTTCTTT
CASSPIQGLNTEAFF
>NA|TRBV11-3|NA|TRBJ2-6
TGTGCCAGCAGCCCCCAGTACTCTGGGGCCAACGTCCTGACTTTC
CASSPQYSGANVLTF
>NA|TRBV12-3/TRBV12-4|NA|TRBJ1-1
TGTGCCAGCTATTCGGTGAGAGCTTTCTTT
CASYSVRAFF
>TRBD1|TRBV29-1|NA|TRBJ1-1
TGCAGCGTTAATGACAGGGAAGAAGCTTTCTTT
CSVNDREEAFF
>TRBD2|TRBV10-3|NA|TRBJ2-5
TGTGCCATCAGTGAGTCGGGACTAGCGGGAGGCGGTGAGACCCAGTACTTC
CAISESGLAGGGETQYF